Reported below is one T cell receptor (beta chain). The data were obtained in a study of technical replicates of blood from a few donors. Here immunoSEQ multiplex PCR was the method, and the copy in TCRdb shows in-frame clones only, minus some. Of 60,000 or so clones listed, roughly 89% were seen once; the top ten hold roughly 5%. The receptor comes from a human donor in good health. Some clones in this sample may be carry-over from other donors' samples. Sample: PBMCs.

The CDR3 DNA reads TGTGCCATAAGAGACATTTATAATTCACCCCTCCACTTT. This gives the protein CAIRDIYNSPLHF. The rearrangement links TRBV10-3 to TRBJ1-6; D is undetermined. The germline gives CDR1 ENHRY, CDR2 SYGVKD. Trimming removed 9 bases at V and 4 bases at J, with 10 bases between. This CDR3 comprises 13 residues.